The entry that follows covers one T cell receptor (beta chain) sequence. This specimen comes from a study of blood T cell repertoires in COVID-19. Some clones are missing from TCRdb's copy, which holds only in-frame ones; the method was immunoSEQ multiplex PCR. The sample contains 210,000 or so clones, approximately 80% of which appear only once. The CDR3 extends over 14 amino acids. From germline, CDR1 is SNHLY and CDR2 FYNNEI. Trimming cost V 4 bases and J 5 bases, with 12 bases left between them. The sequenced material came from peripheral blood. This clonotype was obtained from a human donor in a cohort sampled during active COVID-19. The chain couples TRBV2 to TRBJ2-1; a weak D match, TRBD2 (5 bases). CDR3 loop: CASSVSSPNNEQFF. Here the CDR3 DNA reads TGTGCCAGCAGTGTGTCTAGCCCAAACAATGAGCAGTTCTTC.